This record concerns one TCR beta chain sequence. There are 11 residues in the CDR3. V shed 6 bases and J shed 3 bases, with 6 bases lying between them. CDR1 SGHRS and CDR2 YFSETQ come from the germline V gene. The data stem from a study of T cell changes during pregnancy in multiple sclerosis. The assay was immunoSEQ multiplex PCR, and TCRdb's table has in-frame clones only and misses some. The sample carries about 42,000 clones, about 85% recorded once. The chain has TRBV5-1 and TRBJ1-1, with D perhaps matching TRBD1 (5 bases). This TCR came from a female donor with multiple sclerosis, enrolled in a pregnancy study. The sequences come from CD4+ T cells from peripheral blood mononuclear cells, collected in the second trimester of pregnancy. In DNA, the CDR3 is TGCGCCAGCACGACAGACACTGAAGCTTTCTTT. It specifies CASTTDTEAFF.